Included here is one T cell receptor beta chain sequence, with context. The antigen is not known. This record comes from a study of post-analysis software for immune sequencing data. The study's findings and limits: Comparison of patients with controls showed about 5 TRBV segments more frequent in patients, TRBV5-6, TRBV5-1 and TRBV20-1 among them. Samples from one preparation batch, clustered by F measure, grouped strongly together. Controls significantly exceeded multiple sclerosis patients in normalized Chao1 diversity.

Tagging with unique molecular identifiers was a feature of the TCR beta cDNA libraries. MiXCR, run by TCRdb on the PCR reads, gives a single entry per CDR3 protein. The table records some 450,000 distinct CDR3 sequences, over 35% of them present only once. Between the trimmed V and J ends, which lost 4 bases and 4 bases, there was a span of 13 bases. The CDR3 contains 14 residues. The V call is TRBV12-3 or TRBV12-4, the J call TRBJ2-5; a weak D match, TRBD2 (5 bases). The clonotype was recovered from a girl aged 5-17 years with multiple sclerosis. The sample comprised blood. Written as DNA, the CDR3 is TGTGCCAGCAGTTCCATTGAGGGATCAGAGACCCAGTACTTC. Translation: CASSSIEGSETQYF.